This TCR beta chain was obtained from a study of technical replicates of blood from a few donors. CDR1 MNHEY and CDR2 SMNVEV come from the germline V gene (reference sequence). V shed 2 bases, J shed 3 bases, and the junction held 10 bases outside the gene matches. The CDR3 consists of 18 residues. Measured with immunoSEQ multiplex PCR; TCRdb has only the in-frame clones, and not every one. Of 100,000 or so clones listed, 90% to 96% are singletons. Sequenced input: T cells isolated from PBMCs. This chain connects TRBV27 to TRBJ2-3; TRBD2 agrees at 11 bases. This TCR was sampled from a human donor in good health. CDR3 sequence (DNA): TGTGCCAGCAGTTTAACCTTAGCGGGAGGGCCGTTTACAGATACGCAGTATTTT. This translates into CASSLTLAGGPFTDTQYF.